Below, 11 T cell receptor beta chains from the same sample are listed, as sequenced in a study of blood T cell repertoires in COVID-19. Clones were sequenced by immunoSEQ multiplex PCR, and TCRdb holds only the in-frame ones, with some missing. There are under 200,000 clones in the sample; roughly 85% occur only once, and 4.5% to 6.5% lies in the top ten. Sequencing was carried out using peripheral blood. Receptors originate from a woman aged 25 to 39 with acute or convalescent COVID-19.

This clone is a singleton in its sample. This sequence joins TRBV23-1 and TRBJ1-1; TRBD1 matches at 7 bases. TRBV23-1 is reported as an ORF; its role is uncertain. The CDR3 spans 15 residues. Germline trimming cut 4 bases from V and 2 bases from J; bases unmatched to any gene: 7. CDR3 DNA: TGCGCCAGCAGTCGCCGACAGGGCGACAACACTGAAGCTTTCTTT. Translation gives CASSRRQGDNTEAFF.

CDR3 sequence reads: CASAARQPNTGELFF. CDR3 nucleotide sequence: TGTGCCAGCGCGGCCCGCCAGCCCAACACCGGGGAGCTGTTTTTT. The rearrangement joins TRBV5-4 to TRBJ2-2; no clear D. In germline, CDR1 is SGHNT, CDR2 YYREEE (reference sequence). Trimming shortened V by 7 bases and J by 2 bases, and 15 bases separated the two germline ends. The CDR3 has 15 amino acids. The full variable domain, with the rest looked up from reference TRBV5-4 and TRBJ2-2, is ETGVTQSPTHLIKTRGQQVTLRCSSQSGHNTVSWYQQALGQGPQFIFQYYREEENGRGNFPPRFSGLQFPNYSSELNVNALELDDSALYLCASAARQPNTGELFFGEGSRLTVL.

The genes are TRBV7-2 and TRBJ1-1, with 7 bases that match TRBD1. V shed 2 bases, J shed 5 bases, and the junction held 8 bases outside the gene matches. Germline CDR1 is SGHTA and CDR2 is FQGNSA. The CDR3 is 15 residues long. The CDR3 coding sequence is TGTGCCAGCAGCTTAAGGGGGCGCTTAACAACTGAAGCTTTCTTT. This codes for CASSLRGRLTTEAFF.

The rearrangement links TRBV9 to TRBJ2-1, with 12 bases aligning to TRBD2. J was trimmed by 0 bases and V by 0 bases; bases with no gene match: 10. CDR1 is SGDLS and CDR2 is YYNGEE in the germline V gene. The CDR3 length is 20 residues. This chain's CDR3 is CASSVATSGGTPSSYNEQFF. CDR3 nucleotides: TGTGCCAGCAGCGTAGCTACTAGCGGGGGGACGCCAAGCTCCTACAATGAGCAGTTCTTC.

This clone was observed a single time. V is TRBV23-1 and J is TRBJ1-5; 7 bases align to TRBD1. TRBV23-1 is an open reading frame whose function is uncertain. The V segment lost 7 bases and the J segment 3 bases; nucleotides outside the gene matches: 9. This CDR3 comprises 15 residues. In DNA, the CDR3 is TGCGCCAGCACTTCGACAGGGCTTATCAATCAGCCCCAGCATTTT. Its translation is CASTSTGLINQPQHF.

The CDR3 protein is CASSPRGNQPQHF. CDR3 in DNA: TGTGCCAGTAGTCCCAGGGGCAATCAGCCCCAGCATTTT. The genes are TRBV19 and TRBJ1-5; possible D gene TRBD1, 5 bases. Germline V CDR1 and CDR2: LNHDA, SQIVND (reference sequence). V lost 5 bases to trimming and J lost 2 bases, with 7 bases between them. CDR3 length equals 13 residues.

CDR3 bases: TGTGCCAGCAGGAACCGGGACAGCGTTAATGAAAAACTGTTTTTT. Protein product: CASRNRDSVNEKLFF. V and J are TRBV28 and TRBJ1-4, with TRBD1 matching over 7 bases. Per germline, CDR1 MDHEN and CDR2 SYDVKM. This CDR3 has 15 residues. V trimming: 6 bases; J trimming: 4 bases; junction bases outside the gene matches: 8.

The rearrangement joins TRBV29-1 to TRBJ2-3; D is unclear. Trimming removed 4 bases at V and 3 bases at J, with 8 bases between. Per the germline V gene, CDR1 is SQVTM and CDR2 is ANQGSEA. The CDR3 is made up of 12 amino acids. CDR3 residues: CSVVPSTDTQYF. The CDR3 DNA follows: TGCAGCGTTGTCCCTTCGACAGATACGCAGTATTTT.

The J gene is TRBJ2-2, the V gene TRBV7-9, with 8 bases identical to TRBD2. This CDR3 has 14 amino acids. V trimming: 5 bases; J trimming: 5 bases; junction bases outside the gene matches: 4. Germline CDR1 is SEHNR and CDR2 is FQNEAQ (reference sequence). The CDR3 DNA reads as TGTGCCAGCAGCCCGGGAGGGCCGACCGGGGAGCTGTTTTTT. It codes for CASSPGGPTGELFF.

This rearrangement joins TRBV28 to TRBJ2-2; D is undetermined. Trimming shortened V by 6 bases and J by 1 base, and 6 bases separated the two germline ends. This CDR3 comprises 13 residues. The germline V gene has CDR1 MDHEN and CDR2 SYDVKM. CDR3 in amino acids: CASRAGNTGELFF. CDR3 coding DNA: TGTGCCAGCAGGGCAGGGAACACCGGGGAGCTGTTTTTT.

DNA for the CDR3: TGTGCCAGCAGCGCCCGCCCCGCGGGACAGAAAAATCAGCCCCAGCATTTT. It translates to CASSARPAGQKNQPQHF. The rearrangement uses TRBV7-6 and TRBJ1-5; 7 bases line up with TRBD1. J gave up 4 bases and V 5 bases, and 14 bases lay outside the gene matches. This CDR3 comprises 17 residues. In germline, CDR1 is SGHVS, CDR2 FNYEAQ.